The sequence of this T cell receptor beta chain was determined in a study of tumor T cells in aggressive B-cell lymphoma. TCRdb's table, derived via immunoSEQ multiplex PCR, lists solely in-frame clones and lacks some. The repertoire holds some 5,700 clones, with roughly 80% as singletons. The CDR3 spans 15 residues. V shed 3 bases and J shed 1 base, with 8 bases lying between them. Germline loops: CDR1 SGHRS, CDR2 YFSETQ. This clone was counted a single time. The clonotype was recovered from an adult with diffuse large B cell lymphoma. The chain uses TRBV5-1 and TRBJ2-6; TRBD1 is a possible D gene (6 bases). The sequenced material came from tumor tissue. CDR3 protein: CASSSTGSGANVLTF. The CDR3 coding sequence is TGCGCCAGCAGCTCTACAGGGTCTGGGGCCAACGTCCTGACTTTC.